The subject of this entry is one T cell receptor (beta chain). Profiling relied on immunoSEQ multiplex PCR, and the TCRdb table lists in-frame clones only, not all of them. The sample includes approximately 140,000 clones, around 89% of them seen just once. This entry belongs to a study of blood T cell repertoires in COVID-19. The wider study: Whether acute or convalescent, the COVID-19 samples came from the United States, Italy and Spain. Sources were T cells, B-cell-depleted T cells, or PBMCs; the material itself was cDNA or gDNA.

Germline lookup yields CDR1 LGHNA and CDR2 YSLEER. Trimming cost V 4 bases and J 6 bases; bases outside gene matches: 16. This CDR3 has 18 residues. Specimen: peripheral blood. The V call is TRBV4-3, the J call TRBJ2-1; 9 bases fit TRBD1. The sequence was collected from a human donor in a cohort sampled during active COVID-19. CDR3 residues: CASSREPGQGIIGNEQFF. The DNA of the CDR3 is TGCGCCAGCAGCCGAGAACCGGGACAGGGAATCATCGGCAATGAGCAGTTCTTC.